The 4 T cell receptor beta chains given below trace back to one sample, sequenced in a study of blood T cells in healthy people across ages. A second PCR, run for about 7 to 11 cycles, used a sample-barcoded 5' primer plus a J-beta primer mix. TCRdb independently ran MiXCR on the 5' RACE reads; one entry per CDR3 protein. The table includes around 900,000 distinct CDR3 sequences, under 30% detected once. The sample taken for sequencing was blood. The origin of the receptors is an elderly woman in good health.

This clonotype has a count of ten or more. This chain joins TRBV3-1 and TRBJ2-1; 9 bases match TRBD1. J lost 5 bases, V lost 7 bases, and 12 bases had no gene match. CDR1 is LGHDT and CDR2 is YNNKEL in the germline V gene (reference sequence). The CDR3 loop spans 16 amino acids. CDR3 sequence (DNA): TGTGCCAGCACCACCGCTCGGGGACAGGGAAACAATGAGCAGTTCTTC. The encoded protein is CASTTARGQGNNEQFF.

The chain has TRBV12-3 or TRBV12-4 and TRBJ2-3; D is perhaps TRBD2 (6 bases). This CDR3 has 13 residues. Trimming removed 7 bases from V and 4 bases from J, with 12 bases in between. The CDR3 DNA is TGTGCCAGCAAGGGACTTCGCGCAGATACGCAGTATTTT. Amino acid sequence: CASKGLRADTQYF.

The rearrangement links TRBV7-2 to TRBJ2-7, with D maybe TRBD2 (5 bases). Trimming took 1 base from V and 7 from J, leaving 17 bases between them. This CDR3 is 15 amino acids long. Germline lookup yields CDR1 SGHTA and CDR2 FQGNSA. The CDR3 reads CASSLGVLATYEQYF. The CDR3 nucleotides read TGTGCCAGCAGCTTAGGGGTTCTAGCCACGTATGAGCAGTACTTC.

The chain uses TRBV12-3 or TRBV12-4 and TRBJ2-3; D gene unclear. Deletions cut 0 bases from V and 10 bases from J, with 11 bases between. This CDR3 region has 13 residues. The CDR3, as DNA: TGTGCCAGCAGTTTAGCCAGAGCTGATGCGCAGTATTTT. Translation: CASSLARADAQYF.